Listed here are 10 T cell receptor beta chains from one sample, sequenced in a study of blood T cell repertoires in COVID-19. The repertoire was sequenced with immunoSEQ multiplex PCR; TCRdb's copy has only in-frame clones and lacks some. The profile covers some 410,000 clones, with roughly 90% appearing a single time and approximately 1% taken by the ten largest. Sequencing was performed on PBMCs or T cells enriched from blood (not recorded which). These receptor sequences come from a woman under 40 with acute COVID-19.

The rearrangement joins TRBV18 to TRBJ1-6; D not resolved. The germline gives CDR1 KGHSH, CDR2 LQKENI. V dropped 3 bases and J dropped 5 bases, with 5 bases sitting between them. This CDR3 region has 13 residues. In nucleotides, the CDR3 is TGTGCCAGCTCACCCGGTCATAATTCACCCCTCCACTTT. It specifies CASSPGHNSPLHF.

The chain recombines TRBV19 with TRBJ2-1; 8 nucleotides align to TRBD2. The J segment lost 9 bases and the V segment lost 7 bases, leaving 11 bases of the junction unmatched. CDR3 length: 14 amino acids. In germline, CDR1 is LNHDA, CDR2 SQIVND (reference sequence). The CDR3 DNA is TGTGCCAGTACCATGTGGCGGGGGGATGGTGAGCAGTTCTTC. It is translated as CASTMWRGDGEQFF.

The rearrangement joins TRBV5-5 to TRBJ1-2; 7 bases agree with TRBD1. The germline V gene encodes CDR1 SGHKS and CDR2 YYEKEE (reference sequence). The V gene end was trimmed by 0 bases and the J gene end by 5 bases; junction bases not matched to a gene: 4. The CDR3 covers 14 residues. Written as DNA, the CDR3 is TGTGCCAGCAGCTTGGGACAGGGAGGATATGGCTACACCTTC. Protein sequence: CASSLGQGGYGYTF. Drawing the rest from reference TRBV5-5 and TRBJ1-2, the complete variable domain is DAGVTQSPTHLIKTRGQQVTLRCSPISGHKSVSWYQQVLGQGPQFIFQYYEKEERGRGNFPDRFSARQFPNYSSELNVNALLLGDSALYLCASSLGQGGYGYTFGSGTRLTVV.

This clone appeared a few times. The CDR3: CASRSVSGGYGYEQYF. The CDR3 region has the DNA TGTGCCAGTCGATCTGTGAGCGGGGGTTACGGCTACGAGCAGTACTTC. The V call is TRBV19, the J call TRBJ2-7; 8 bases agree with TRBD2. This CDR3 is built from 16 residues. V gave up 8 bases and J gave up 3 bases; unmatched junction bases: 15. Germline CDR1 reads LNHDA; CDR2 reads SQIVND (reference sequence). The whole variable domain, remainder taken from reference TRBV19 and TRBJ2-7, is DGGITQSPKYLFRKEGQNVTLSCEQNLNHDAMYWYRQDPGQGLRLIYYSQIVNDFQKGDIAEGYSVSREKKESFPLTVTSAQKNPTAFYLCASRSVSGGYGYEQYFGPGTRLTVT.

The rearrangement uses TRBV19 and TRBJ2-7, with 8 bases that match TRBD1. This CDR3 contains 15 residues. Germline trimming cut 6 bases from V and 5 bases from J; bases unmatched to any gene: 12. CDR1 LNHDA and CDR2 SQIVND come from the germline V gene (reference sequence). The CDR3 here is CASRTTGESRNEQYF. For the CDR3, the DNA is TGTGCCAGTAGAACGACAGGGGAAAGTAGAAACGAGCAGTACTTC.

V gene TRBV10-1 combines with J gene TRBJ2-2; 9 nucleotides align to TRBD1. The CDR3 is made up of 14 amino acids. CDR1 is WNHNN and CDR2 is SYGVQD in the germline V gene (reference sequence). Trimming removed 3 bases from V and 10 bases from J; junction bases left unmatched: 6. The CDR3 loop is CASSDRTGEEELFF. CDR3 coding DNA: TGCGCCAGCAGTGACCGGACAGGGGAGGAGGAGCTGTTTTTT.

Here the CDR3 reads CASSRERGSPLHF. CDR3 bases: TGTGCCAGCAGTCGGGAGCGGGGCTCACCCCTCCACTTT. The gene calls are TRBV27 and TRBJ1-6; D is perhaps TRBD1 (5 bases). The CDR3 length is 13 residues. Per germline, CDR1 MNHEY and CDR2 SMNVEV (reference sequence). Deletions cut 5 bases from V and 10 bases from J, with 12 bases between.

The chain carries TRBV9 and TRBJ2-1; TRBD2 is a possible D gene (5 bases). This CDR3 contains 16 residues. V was trimmed by 3 bases and J by 0 bases, leaving 13 bases between them. The germline V gene encodes CDR1 SGDLS and CDR2 YYNGEE. The CDR3 bases are TGTGCCAGCAGCGGCGTAGCGAGGAGCTCCTACAATGAGCAGTTCTTC. This codes for CASSGVARSSYNEQFF.

J is TRBJ1-6 and V is TRBV13; TRBD1 matches 8 bases. CDR1 and CDR2 from the germline V gene are PRHDT and FYEKMQ (reference sequence). The junction had 8 bases not matched to a gene; V was cut back by 4 bases and J by 9 bases. This CDR3 contains 15 residues. The CDR3 region is CASSWGTGRSSPLHF. The CDR3 nucleotides are TGTGCCAGCAGCTGGGGGACAGGTCGATCTTCACCCCTCCACTTT.

This chain uses TRBV4-1 with TRBJ2-7, with 9 positions matching TRBD2. With V trimmed by 5 bases and J by 0 bases, 2 bases remained unmatched. From germline, CDR1 is MGHRA and CDR2 YSYEKL. This CDR3 is built from 14 residues. In DNA, the CDR3 is TGCGCCAGCAGCTTGCGGGGGGGCTCCTACGAGCAGTACTTC. Protein: CASSLRGGSYEQYF.